This T cell receptor beta chain was sequenced during a study of T cell responses to AZD1222 COVID-19 vaccine. Study details: Whether given at about 4 or about 12 weeks, second doses were pooled.

The protocol was immunoSEQ multiplex PCR, while the TCRdb copy is restricted to in-frame clones and leaves out a portion. Of 130,000 to 150,000 clones in the sample, approximately 90% were seen once. This clone was counted once. Trimming at V came to 7 bases and at J to 4 bases, leaving 9 bases not matched to a gene. Looked up from germline, CDR1 is LNHDA and CDR2 is SQIVND (reference sequence). This CDR3 is 15 amino acids long. The V gene is TRBV19, the J gene TRBJ2-1; 8 positions match TRBD2. The material sequenced was peripheral blood, taken on day 0 of AZD1222 vaccination. This clonotype originated in an adult in good health. The CDR3 here is CASTPPSGPYNEQFF. The CDR3 bases are TGTGCCAGTACCCCCCCTAGCGGGCCATACAATGAGCAGTTCTTC. Filled out from reference TRBV19 and TRBJ2-1, the complete variable domain reads DGGITQSPKYLFRKEGQNVTLSCEQNLNHDAMYWYRQDPGQGLRLIYYSQIVNDFQKGDIAEGYSVSREKKESFPLTVTSAQKNPTAFYLCASTPPSGPYNEQFFGPGTRLTVL.